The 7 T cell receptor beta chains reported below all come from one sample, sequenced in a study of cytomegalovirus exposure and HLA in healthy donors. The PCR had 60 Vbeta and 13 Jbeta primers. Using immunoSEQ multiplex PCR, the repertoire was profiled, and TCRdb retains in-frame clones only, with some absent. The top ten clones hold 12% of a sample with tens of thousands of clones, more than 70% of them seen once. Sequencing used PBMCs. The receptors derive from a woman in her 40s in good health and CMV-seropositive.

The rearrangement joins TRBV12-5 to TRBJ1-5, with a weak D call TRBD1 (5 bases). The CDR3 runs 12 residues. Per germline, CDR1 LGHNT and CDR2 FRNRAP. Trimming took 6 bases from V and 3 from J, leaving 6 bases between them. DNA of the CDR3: TGTGCTAGTGGGACAGACAATCAGCCCCAGCATTTT. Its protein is CASGTDNQPQHF.

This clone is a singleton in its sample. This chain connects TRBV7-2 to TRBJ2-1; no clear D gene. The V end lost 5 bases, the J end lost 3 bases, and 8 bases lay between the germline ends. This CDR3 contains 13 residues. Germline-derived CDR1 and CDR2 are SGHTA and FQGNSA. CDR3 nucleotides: TGTGCCAGCAGCCCAGACTTCTACAATGAGCAGTTCTTC. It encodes CASSPDFYNEQFF.

The CDR3 reads CASSPHLEGHNEKLFF. In DNA form, the CDR3 reads TGTGCCAGCAGCCCCCACCTCGAGGGACATAATGAAAAACTGTTTTTT. The rearrangement joins TRBV4-2 to TRBJ1-4; D might be TRBD1 (6 bases). This CDR3 is 16 amino acids long. V lost 4 bases and J 4 bases, leaving 16 bases between the germline ends. From germline, CDR1 is LGHNA and CDR2 YNFKEQ.

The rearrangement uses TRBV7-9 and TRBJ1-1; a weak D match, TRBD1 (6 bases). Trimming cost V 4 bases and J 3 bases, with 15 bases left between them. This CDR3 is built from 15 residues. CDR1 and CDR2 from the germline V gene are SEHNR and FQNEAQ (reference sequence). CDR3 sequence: CASSSQRGGDTEAFF. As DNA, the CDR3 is TGTGCCAGCAGCTCACAAAGGGGGGGGGACACTGAAGCTTTCTTT. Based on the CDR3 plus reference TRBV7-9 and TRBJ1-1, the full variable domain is DTGVSQNPRHKITKRGQNVTFRCDPISEHNRLYWYRQTLGQGPEFLTYFQNEAQLEKSRLLSDRFSAERPKGSFSTLEIQRTEQGDSAMYLCASSSQRGGDTEAFFGQGTRLTVV.

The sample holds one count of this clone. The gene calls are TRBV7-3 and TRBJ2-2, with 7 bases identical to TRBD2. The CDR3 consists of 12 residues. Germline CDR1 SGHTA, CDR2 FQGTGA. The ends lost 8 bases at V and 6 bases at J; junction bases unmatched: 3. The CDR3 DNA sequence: TGTGCCAGCGTGGGGGGGGCCGGGGAGCTGTTTTTT. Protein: CASVGGAGELFF.

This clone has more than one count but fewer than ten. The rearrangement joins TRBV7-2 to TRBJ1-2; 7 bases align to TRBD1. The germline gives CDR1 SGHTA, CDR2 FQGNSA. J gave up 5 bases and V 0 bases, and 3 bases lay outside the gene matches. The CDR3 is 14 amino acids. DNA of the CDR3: TGTGCCAGCAGCTTAGCCGGGACAGCTTATGGCTACACCTTC. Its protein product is CASSLAGTAYGYTF.

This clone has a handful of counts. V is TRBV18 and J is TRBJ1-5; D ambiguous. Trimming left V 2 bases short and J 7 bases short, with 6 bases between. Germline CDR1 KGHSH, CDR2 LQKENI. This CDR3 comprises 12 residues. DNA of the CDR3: TGTGCCAGCTCACCAAGCTTACAGCCCCAGCATTTT. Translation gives CASSPSLQPQHF.